The clone carrying this T cell receptor beta chain showed up just a few times. These data belong to a study of early T cells in non-severe SARS-CoV-2 infection. TCRdb passed the 5' RACE reads through MiXCR, listing each CDR3 protein once. The sample has tens of thousands of distinct CDR3 sequences; 6.6% are singletons. The clonotype originates from an adult who was a healthcare worker with PCR-confirmed SARS-CoV-2 infection or an uninfected control (not recorded which). The material was whole blood, obtained at baseline.

The CDR3 coding sequence is TGCAGCGTTGGTGGCAGGGGGTTTGACACTGAAGCTTTCTTT. This translates into CSVGGRGFDTEAFF. The chain combines TRBV29-1 with TRBJ1-1, with 7 bases identical to TRBD1. Looked up from germline, CDR1 is SQVTM and CDR2 is ANQGSEA. With V trimmed by 4 bases and J by 3 bases, 8 bases remained unmatched. The CDR3 loop spans 14 amino acids. Supplemented by reference TRBV29-1 and TRBJ1-1, the full variable domain reads SAVISQKPSRDICQRGTSLTIQCQVDSQVTMMFWYRQQPGQSLTLIATANQGSEATYESGFVIDKFPISRPNLTFSTLTVSNMSPEDSSIYLCSVGGRGFDTEAFFGQGTRLTVV.